These T cell receptor beta chains were read from a single sample in a study of early T cells in non-severe SARS-CoV-2 infection. TCRdb used MiXCR to reprocess the 5' RACE reads, holding one entry per CDR3 protein. The sample lists some 64,000 distinct CDR3 sequences, more than 15% occurring once. Sequenced here: whole blood, sampled at baseline. The receptor source for this set is an adult who was a healthcare worker with PCR-confirmed SARS-CoV-2 infection or an uninfected control (not recorded which). Each CDR3 is given with its conserved first and last residue. D genes are given only for firm matches. The size entry is marked missing in some rows and otherwise reads once, few, many or a size class.

J gene	V gene	D gene	clone size	CDR3 protein	CDR3 DNA
TRBJ1-2	TRBV25-1	.	few	CASQSMSNYGYTF	TGTGCCAGCCAGTCAATGTCTAACTATGGCTACACCTTC
TRBJ1-4	TRBV7-9	TRBD1	.	CASSRTGGENEKLFF	TGTGCCAGCAGCCGCACAGGGGGCGAGAATGAAAAACTGTTTTTT
TRBJ2-3	TRBV12-3/TRBV12-4	.	few	CASSFGTSTDTQYF	TGTGCCAGCAGTTTCGGTACTAGCACAGATACGCAGTATTTT
TRBJ1-2	TRBV6-7	TRBD1	few	CASSPGRQGGNYGYTF	TGTGCCAGCAGTCCTGGAAGACAGGGGGGTAACTATGGCTACACCTTC
TRBJ2-3	TRBV13	TRBD2	few	CASSAPMAAGGPPDTQYF	TGTGCCAGCAGCGCCCCGATGGCAGCGGGAGGGCCCCCAGATACGCAGTATTTT
TRBJ2-5	TRBV7-9	.	many	CASSLIAGQETQYF	TGTGCCAGCAGCTTAATTGCAGGTCAAGAGACCCAGTACTTC
TRBJ1-4	TRBV18	TRBD1	.	CASSPRQGAIATNEKLFF	TGTGCCAGCTCACCAAGACAGGGGGCGATTGCAACTAATGAAAAACTGTTTTTT
TRBJ1-5	TRBV12-3/TRBV12-4	.	few	CASSFGSLNQPQHF	TGTGCCAGCAGTTTCGGCAGCCTCAATCAGCCCCAGCATTTT
TRBJ2-7	TRBV2	TRBD2	.	CASSWGLAGTRNEQYF	TGTGCCAGCAGTTGGGGACTAGCGGGGACTAGGAACGAGCAGTACTTC
TRBJ2-7	TRBV18	.	few	CASSGDLGTYEQYF	TGTGCCAGCTCAGGGGATTTAGGGACCTACGAGCAGTACTTC
TRBJ1-5	TRBV4-1	TRBD1	.	CASSQYLSTGQERNQPQHF	TGCGCCAGCAGCCAATACCTATCAACCGGACAGGAGCGAAATCAGCCCCAGCATTTT
TRBJ2-1	TRBV29-1	TRBD2	.	CSAATSFDEQFF	TGCAGCGCTGCGACTAGCTTCGATGAGCAGTTCTTC
TRBJ1-1	TRBV29-1	.	few	CSVGLTSNTEAFF	TGCAGCGTTGGGCTCACATCGAACACTGAAGCTTTCTTT
TRBJ2-7	TRBV6-5	.	.	CASRGTGYEQYF	TGTGCCAGCAGGGGCACGGGTTACGAGCAGTACTTC
TRBJ1-2	TRBV11-2	.	few	CASSSDRSLYGYTF	TGTGCCAGCAGCTCGGACAGAAGCCTATATGGCTACACCTTC
TRBJ2-2	TRBV11-2	.	few	CASSSRGVNTGELFF	TGTGCCAGCAGCTCCCGGGGAGTTAACACCGGGGAGCTGTTTTTT
TRBJ2-7	TRBV7-2	.	few	CASSHTTYEQYF	TGTGCCAGCAGCCATACAACCTACGAGCAGTACTTC
TRBJ1-5	TRBV28	.	.	CASSLTRIQPQHF	TGTGCCAGCAGTTTAACCAGGATTCAGCCCCAGCATTTT
TRBJ1-1	TRBV5-1	.	.	CASSLAGANEAFF	TGCGCCAGCAGCTTGGCAGGGGCCAATGAAGCTTTCTTT
TRBJ1-5	TRBV6-1	.	.	CALGGQNSNQPQHF	TGTGCCCTGGGGGGGCAGAATAGCAATCAGCCCCAGCATTTT
TRBJ2-1	TRBV5-4	TRBD2	.	CASSASGTSINEQFF	TGTGCCAGCAGCGCGTCCGGGACTAGCATCAATGAGCAGTTCTTC
TRBJ2-3	TRBV5-1	TRBD2	.	CASSLDAGGPGDTQYF	TGCGCCAGCAGCTTGGATGCGGGAGGGCCTGGAGATACGCAGTATTTT
TRBJ2-2	TRBV20-1	.	once	CSVPQVGTGELFF	TGCAGTGTCCCTCAGGTCGGCACCGGGGAGCTGTTTTTT